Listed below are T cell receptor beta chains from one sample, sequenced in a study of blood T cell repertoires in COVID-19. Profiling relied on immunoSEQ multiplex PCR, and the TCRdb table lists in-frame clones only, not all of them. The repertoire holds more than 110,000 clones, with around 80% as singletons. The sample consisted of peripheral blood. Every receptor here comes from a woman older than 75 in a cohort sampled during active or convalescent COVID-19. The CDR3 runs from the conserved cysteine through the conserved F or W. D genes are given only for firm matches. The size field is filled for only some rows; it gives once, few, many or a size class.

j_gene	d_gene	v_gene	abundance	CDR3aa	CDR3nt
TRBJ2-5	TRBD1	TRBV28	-	CASSIRTGEKTQYF	TGTGCCAGCAGTATACGAACAGGGGAAAAGACCCAGTACTTC
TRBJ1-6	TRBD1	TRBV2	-	CASNYRGDNSPLHF	TGTGCCTCGAACTACAGGGGCGATAATTCACCCCTCCACTTT
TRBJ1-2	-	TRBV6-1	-	CASSEQGSNYGYTF	TGTGCCAGCAGTGAACAGGGGTCTAACTATGGCTACACCTTC
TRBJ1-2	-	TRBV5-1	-	CASRQATGQLYYGYTF	TGCGCCAGCAGGCAAGCTACTGGACAGCTCTACTATGGCTACACCTTC
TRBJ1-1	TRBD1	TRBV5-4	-	CASSRGQGWDTEAFF	TGTGCCAGCAGCCGGGGACAGGGATGGGACACTGAAGCTTTCTTT
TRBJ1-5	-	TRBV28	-	CASSDPRTKGGNQPQHF	TGTGCCAGCAGTGACCCACGGACAAAGGGGGGCAATCAGCCCCAGCATTTT
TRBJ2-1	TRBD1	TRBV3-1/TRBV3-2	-	CASSEGQGLSYNEQFF	TGTGCCAGCAGCGAAGGACAGGGACTCTCCTACAATGAGCAGTTCTTC
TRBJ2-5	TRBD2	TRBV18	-	CASSPGRGVETQYF	TGTGCCAGCTCACCAGGACGGGGGGTAGAGACCCAGTACTTC
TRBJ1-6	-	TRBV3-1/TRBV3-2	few	CASSQVRGPLHF	TGTGCCAGCAGCCAAGTCCGGGGACCCCTCCACTTT
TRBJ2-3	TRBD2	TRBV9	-	CASSVASGGAVTQYF	TGTGCCAGCAGCGTAGCTAGCGGGGGGGCCGTCACGCAGTATTTT
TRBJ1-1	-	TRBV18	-	CASSPIPVNTEAFF	TGTGCCAGCTCACCTATCCCGGTGAACACTGAAGCTTTCTTT
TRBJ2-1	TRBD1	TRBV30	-	CAWNPTDRGYNEQFF	TGTGCCTGGAACCCGACGGACAGGGGGTACAATGAGCAGTTCTTC
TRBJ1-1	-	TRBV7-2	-	CASSRQSNTEAFF	TGTGCCAGCAGCAGACAGTCAAACACTGAAGCTTTCTTT
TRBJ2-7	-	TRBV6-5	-	CASMRDGYEQYF	TGTGCCAGCATGCGGGACGGATACGAGCAGTACTTC
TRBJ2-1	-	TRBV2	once	CASRAEAQRNEQFF	TGTGCCAGCAGGGCGGAAGCTCAACGCAATGAGCAGTTCTTC
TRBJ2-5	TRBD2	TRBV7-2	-	CASSLVRGGRETQYF	TGTGCCAGCAGCTTAGTACGGGGGGGCCGAGAGACCCAGTACTTC
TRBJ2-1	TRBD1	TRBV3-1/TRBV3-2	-	CASSQVLQGDSEQFF	TGTGCCAGCAGCCAGGTTTTACAGGGGGATAGTGAGCAGTTCTTC
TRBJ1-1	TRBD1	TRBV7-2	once	CASATGRTTEAFF	TGTGCCAGCGCGACAGGGCGGACCACTGAAGCTTTCTTT
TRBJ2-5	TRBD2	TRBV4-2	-	CASSQGVRGGQETQYF	TGTGCCAGCAGCCAAGGGGTGCGGGGGGGCCAAGAGACCCAGTACTTC
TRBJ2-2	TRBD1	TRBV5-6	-	CASSLLGGDTGELFF	TGTGCCAGCAGCTTGCTAGGGGGCGACACCGGGGAGCTGTTTTTT
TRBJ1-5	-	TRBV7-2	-	CASSLVGAQGNQPQHF	TGTGCCAGCAGCTTAGTGGGGGCACAGGGTAATCAGCCCCAGCATTTT
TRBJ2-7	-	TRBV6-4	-	CASSLHAGPYEQYF	TGTGCCAGCAGTCTACACGCAGGTCCCTACGAGCAGTACTTC
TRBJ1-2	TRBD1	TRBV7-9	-	CASSRTGGGGYTF	TGTGCCAGCAGCCGGACAGGGGGGGGAGGCTACACCTTC
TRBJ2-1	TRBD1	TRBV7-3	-	CASSQGPGQNYNEQFF	TGTGCCAGCAGCCAGGGGCCGGGACAGAACTACAATGAGCAGTTCTTC
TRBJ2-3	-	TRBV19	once	CASSRETGRKATDTQYF	TGTGCCAGTAGTCGCGAGACAGGGAGGAAGGCCACAGATACGCAGTATTTT
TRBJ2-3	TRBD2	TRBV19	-	CASSIGLAGPGTDTQYF	TGTGCCAGTAGTATTGGACTAGCGGGGCCTGGCACAGATACGCAGTATTTT
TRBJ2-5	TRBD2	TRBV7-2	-	CASSLASGGAKETQYF	TGTGCCAGCAGCTTAGCTAGCGGGGGGGCAAAGGAGACCCAGTACTTC
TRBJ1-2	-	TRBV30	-	CAWSKDRLARGYTF	TGTGCCTGGAGTAAGGACAGACTAGCGAGGGGCTACACCTTC
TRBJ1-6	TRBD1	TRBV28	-	CASSFRDRVPNSPLHF	TGTGCCAGCAGTTTCCGGGACAGGGTCCCTAATTCACCCCTCCACTTT
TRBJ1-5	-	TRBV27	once	CASSSTIGQPQHF	TGTGCCAGCAGTTCGACTATAGGGCAGCCCCAGCATTTT
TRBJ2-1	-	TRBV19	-	CASTARDRYNEQFF	TGTGCCAGTACTGCCCGAGACAGGTACAATGAGCAGTTCTTC
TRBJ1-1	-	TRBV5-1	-	CASRPYRERAEAFF	TGCGCCAGCAGACCGTACAGGGAAAGGGCTGAAGCTTTCTTT
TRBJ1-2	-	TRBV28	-	CASSLFGGHGRDYGYTF	TGTGCCAGCAGTTTATTCGGGGGGCACGGACGGGACTATGGCTACACCTTC
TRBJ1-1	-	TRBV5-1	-	CASSLAVGDRAFF	TGCGCCAGCAGCTTGGCCGTCGGAGATAGAGCTTTCTTT
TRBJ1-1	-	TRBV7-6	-	CASSPLPNTEAFF	TGTGCCAGCAGCCCCCTACCGAACACTGAAGCTTTCTTT
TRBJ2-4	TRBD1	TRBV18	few	CASSPGTGENIQYF	TGTGCCAGCTCACCGGGGACAGGAGAAAACATTCAGTACTTC
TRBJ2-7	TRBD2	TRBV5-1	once	CASSFMRGRSYEQYF	TGCGCCAGCAGCTTTATGCGGGGGAGATCCTACGAGCAGTACTTC
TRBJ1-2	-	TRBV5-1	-	CASSLTVYGYTF	TGCGCCAGCAGCTTAACTGTCTATGGCTACACCTTC
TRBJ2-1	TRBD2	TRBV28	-	CASSSYALRTSGGSYNEQFF	TGTGCCAGCAGTTCCTACGCTTTACGGACTAGCGGGGGCTCCTACAATGAGCAGTTCTTC
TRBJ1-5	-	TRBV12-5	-	CASGLSPPRGQPQHF	TGTGCTAGTGGTTTATCCCCCCCGCGCGGTCAGCCCCAGCATTTT
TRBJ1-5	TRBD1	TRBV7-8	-	CASSVTGGVSNQPQHF	TGTGCCAGCAGCGTGACAGGGGGGGTAAGCAATCAGCCCCAGCATTTT
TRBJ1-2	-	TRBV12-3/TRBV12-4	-	CASSFGGSGYTF	TGTGCCAGCAGTTTTGGAGGGTCCGGCTACACCTTC
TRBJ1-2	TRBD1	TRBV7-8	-	CASSLAHLGTGHYGYTF	TGTGCCAGCAGCTTAGCTCATCTAGGGACAGGCCACTATGGCTACACCTTC
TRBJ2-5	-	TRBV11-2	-	CASSKGYQETQYF	TGTGCCAGCTCGAAGGGGTACCAAGAGACCCAGTACTTC
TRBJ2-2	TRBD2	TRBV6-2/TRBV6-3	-	CASSYPRGTSGGPGELFF	TGTGCCAGCAGTTACCCCCGTGGGACTAGCGGGGGACCCGGGGAGCTGTTTTTT
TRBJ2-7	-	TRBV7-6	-	CASSLDPARASHEQYF	TGTGCCAGCAGCTTAGATCCGGCCAGGGCTTCCCACGAGCAGTACTTC
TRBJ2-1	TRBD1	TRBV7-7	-	CASSLEGQGVSEQFF	TGTGCTAGCAGCTTAGAGGGACAGGGGGTCAGTGAGCAGTTCTTC
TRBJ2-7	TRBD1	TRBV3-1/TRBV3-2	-	CASSQQGTGDSYEQYF	TGTGCCAGCAGCCAACAAGGGACAGGGGACTCCTACGAGCAGTACTTC
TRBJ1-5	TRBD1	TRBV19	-	CASSMGQGGGQPQHF	TGTGCCAGTAGTATGGGACAGGGAGGTGGTCAGCCCCAGCATTTT
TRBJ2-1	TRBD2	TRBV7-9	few	CASTKGVEYSTSGGLPTSYNEQFF	TGTGCCAGCACCAAAGGGGTGGAATACTCGACTAGCGGGGGGCTTCCTACCTCCTACAATGAGCAGTTCTTC
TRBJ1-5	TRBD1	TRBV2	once	CASRRDRGLSNQPQHF	TGTGCCAGCAGAAGGGACAGGGGCCTTAGCAATCAGCCCCAGCATTTT
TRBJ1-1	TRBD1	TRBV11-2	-	CASSRGQGGTEAFF	TGTGCCAGCAGCCGCGGACAGGGGGGGACTGAAGCTTTCTTT